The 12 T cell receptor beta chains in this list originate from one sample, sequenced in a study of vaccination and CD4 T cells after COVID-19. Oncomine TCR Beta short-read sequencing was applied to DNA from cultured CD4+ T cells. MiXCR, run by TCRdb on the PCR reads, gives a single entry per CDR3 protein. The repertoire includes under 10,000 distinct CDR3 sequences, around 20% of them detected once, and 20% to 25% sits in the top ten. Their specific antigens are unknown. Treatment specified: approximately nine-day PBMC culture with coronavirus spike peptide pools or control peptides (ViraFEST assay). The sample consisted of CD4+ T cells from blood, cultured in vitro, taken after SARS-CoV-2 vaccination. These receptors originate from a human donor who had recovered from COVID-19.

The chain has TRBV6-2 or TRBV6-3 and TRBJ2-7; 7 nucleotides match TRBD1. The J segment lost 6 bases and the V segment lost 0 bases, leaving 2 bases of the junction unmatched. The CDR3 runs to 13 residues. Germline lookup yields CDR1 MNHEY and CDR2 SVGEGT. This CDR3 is CASSYSGTAEQYF. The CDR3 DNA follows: TGTGCCAGCAGTTACTCCGGGACAGCCGAGCAGTACTTC.

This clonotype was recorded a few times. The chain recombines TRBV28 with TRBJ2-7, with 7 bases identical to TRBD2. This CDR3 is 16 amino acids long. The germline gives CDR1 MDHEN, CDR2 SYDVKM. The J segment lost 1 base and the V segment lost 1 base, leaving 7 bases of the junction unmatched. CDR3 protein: CASSLSPSGNSYEQYF. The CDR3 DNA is TGTGCCAGCAGTTTATCTCCTAGCGGAAATTCCTACGAGCAGTACTTC.

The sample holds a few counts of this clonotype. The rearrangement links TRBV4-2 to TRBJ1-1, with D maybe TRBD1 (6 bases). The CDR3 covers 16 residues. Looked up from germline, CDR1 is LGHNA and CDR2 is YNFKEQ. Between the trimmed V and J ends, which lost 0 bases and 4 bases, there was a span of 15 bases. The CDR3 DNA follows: TGTGCCAGCAGCCAAGATTGGGGTCCAGGGGCCACTGAAGCTTTCTTT. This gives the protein CASSQDWGPGATEAFF.

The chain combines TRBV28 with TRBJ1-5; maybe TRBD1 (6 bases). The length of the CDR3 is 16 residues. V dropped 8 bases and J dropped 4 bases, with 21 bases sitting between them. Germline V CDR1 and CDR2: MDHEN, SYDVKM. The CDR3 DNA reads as TGTGCCAGCGCCCTTGGCGACAGGAGACTTAATCAGCCCCAGCATTTT. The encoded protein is CASALGDRRLNQPQHF.

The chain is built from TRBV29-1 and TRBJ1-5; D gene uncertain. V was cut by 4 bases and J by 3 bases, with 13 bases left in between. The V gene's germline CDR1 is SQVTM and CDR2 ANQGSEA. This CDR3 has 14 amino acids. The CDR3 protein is CSVGGGGPNQPQHF. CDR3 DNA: TGCAGCGTTGGAGGTGGAGGCCCCAATCAGCCCCAGCATTTT. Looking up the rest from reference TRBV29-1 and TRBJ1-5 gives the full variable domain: SAVISQKPSRDICQRGTSLTIQCQVDSQVTMMFWYRQQPGQSLTLIATANQGSEATYESGFVIDKFPISRPNLTFSTLTVSNMSPEDSSIYLCSVGGGGPNQPQHFGDGTRLSIL.

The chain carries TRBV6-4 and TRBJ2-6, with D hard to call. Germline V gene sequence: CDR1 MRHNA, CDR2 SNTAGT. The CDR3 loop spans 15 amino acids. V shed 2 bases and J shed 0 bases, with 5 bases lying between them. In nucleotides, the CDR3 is TGTGCCAGCAGTGACAGGGACTCTGGGGCCAACGTCCTGACTTTC. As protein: CASSDRDSGANVLTF.

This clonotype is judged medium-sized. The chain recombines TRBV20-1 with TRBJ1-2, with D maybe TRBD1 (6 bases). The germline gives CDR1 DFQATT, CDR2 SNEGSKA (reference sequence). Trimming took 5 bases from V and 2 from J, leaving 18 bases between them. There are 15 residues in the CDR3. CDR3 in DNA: TGCAGTGCTCGGGAGGGGGGAAAACTCAACTATGGCTACACCTTC. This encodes CSAREGGKLNYGYTF.

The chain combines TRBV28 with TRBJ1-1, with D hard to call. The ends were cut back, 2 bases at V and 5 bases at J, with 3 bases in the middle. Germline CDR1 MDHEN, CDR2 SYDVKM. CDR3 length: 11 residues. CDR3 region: CASSLGTEAFF. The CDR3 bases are TGTGCCAGCAGTTTAGGGACTGAAGCTTTCTTT.

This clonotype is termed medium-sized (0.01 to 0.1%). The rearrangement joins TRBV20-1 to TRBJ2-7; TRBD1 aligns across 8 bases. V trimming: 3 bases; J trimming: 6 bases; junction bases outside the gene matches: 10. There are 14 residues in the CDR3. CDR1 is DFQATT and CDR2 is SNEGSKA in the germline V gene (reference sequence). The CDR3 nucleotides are TGCAGTGCTAGGAGGGCTACAGGGGGTGGCGAGCAGTACTTC. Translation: CSARRATGGGEQYF.

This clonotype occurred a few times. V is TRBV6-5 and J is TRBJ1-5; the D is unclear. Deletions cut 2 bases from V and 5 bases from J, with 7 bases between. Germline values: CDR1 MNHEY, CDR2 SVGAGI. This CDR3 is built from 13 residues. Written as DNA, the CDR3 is TGTGCCAGCAGTTACGAACGGGATCAGCCCCAGCATTTT. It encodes CASSYERDQPQHF.

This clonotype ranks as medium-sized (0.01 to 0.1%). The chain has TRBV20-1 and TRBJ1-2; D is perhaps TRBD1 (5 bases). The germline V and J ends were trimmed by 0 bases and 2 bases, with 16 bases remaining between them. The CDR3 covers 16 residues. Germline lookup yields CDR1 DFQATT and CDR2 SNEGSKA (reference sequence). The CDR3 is CSARDQGRRRNYGYTF. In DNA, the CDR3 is TGCAGTGCTAGAGATCAGGGCAGGCGACGGAACTATGGCTACACCTTC.

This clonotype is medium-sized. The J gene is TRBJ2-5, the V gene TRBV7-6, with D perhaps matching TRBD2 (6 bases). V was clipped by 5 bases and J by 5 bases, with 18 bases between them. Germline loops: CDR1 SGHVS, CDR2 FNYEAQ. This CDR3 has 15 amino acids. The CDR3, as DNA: TGTGCCAGCAGCCAGGACCAGGAGGGGTATGAGACCCAGTACTTC. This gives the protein CASSQDQEGYETQYF.